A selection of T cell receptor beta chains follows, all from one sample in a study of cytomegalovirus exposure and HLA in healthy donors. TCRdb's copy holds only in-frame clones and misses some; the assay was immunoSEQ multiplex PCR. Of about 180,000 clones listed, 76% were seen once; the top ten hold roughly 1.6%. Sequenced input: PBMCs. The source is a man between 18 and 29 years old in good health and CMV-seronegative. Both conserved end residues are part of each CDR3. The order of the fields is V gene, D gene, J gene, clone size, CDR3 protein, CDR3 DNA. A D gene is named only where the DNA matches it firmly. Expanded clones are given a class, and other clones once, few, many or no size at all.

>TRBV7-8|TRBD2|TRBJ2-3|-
CASSRTSGGAPDTQYF
TGTGCCAGCAGCCGGACTAGCGGGGGGGCCCCAGATACGCAGTATTTT
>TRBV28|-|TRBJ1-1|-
CASTVVNTEAFF
TGTGCCAGCACAGTGGTGAACACTGAAGCTTTCTTT
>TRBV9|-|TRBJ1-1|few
CASSVQGGLNTEAFF
TGTGCCAGCAGCGTACAGGGAGGGTTGAACACTGAAGCTTTCTTT
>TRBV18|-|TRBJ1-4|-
CASSPLLQGSFSTNEKLFF
TGTGCCAGCTCACCACTACTCCAGGGATCCTTTTCAACTAATGAAAAACTGTTTTTT
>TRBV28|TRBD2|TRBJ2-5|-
CATYPWASGGKETQYF
TGTGCCACCTACCCTTGGGCTAGCGGGGGGAAGGAGACCCAGTACTTC
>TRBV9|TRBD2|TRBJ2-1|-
CASSVAPSGRADEQFF
TGTGCCAGCAGCGTAGCGCCTAGCGGGAGGGCGGATGAGCAGTTCTTC
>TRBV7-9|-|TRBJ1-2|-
CASSPNQGSGAF
TGTGCCAGCAGCCCGAATCAGGGGTCAGGCGCCTTC
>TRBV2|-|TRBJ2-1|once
CASRGGIYNEQFF
TGTGCCAGCAGGGGGGGAATCTACAATGAGCAGTTCTTC
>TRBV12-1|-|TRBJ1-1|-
CASSLTGDLNTEAFF
TGTGCCAGCAGCCTCACGGGGGATCTGAACACTGAAGCTTTCTTT
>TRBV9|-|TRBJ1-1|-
CASSVAAGHEAFF
TGTGCCAGCAGCGTAGCAGCGGGGCATGAAGCTTTCTTT
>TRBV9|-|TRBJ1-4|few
CASSADSGKLFF
TGTGCCAGCAGCGCGGACTCGGGGAAACTGTTTTTT
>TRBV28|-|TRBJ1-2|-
CASSLPRNYGYTF
TGTGCCAGCAGTTTACCCAGGAACTATGGCTACACCTTC
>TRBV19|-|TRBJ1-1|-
CASSPQGEKEAFF
TGTGCCAGTAGCCCACAGGGTGAAAAGGAAGCTTTCTTT
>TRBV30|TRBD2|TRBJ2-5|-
CAWSQTRGRGLAGTTQYF
TGTGCCTGGAGCCAAACCAGGGGAAGAGGACTAGCGGGAACTACCCAGTACTTC
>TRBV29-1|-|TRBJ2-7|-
CSAGGRTLYEQYF
TGCAGCGCTGGAGGACGGACCCTCTACGAGCAGTACTTC
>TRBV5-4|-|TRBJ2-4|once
CASSRSGNGGKNIQYF
TGTGCCAGCAGCCGGTCGGGGAATGGCGGCAAAAACATTCAGTACTTC
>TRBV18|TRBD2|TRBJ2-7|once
CASSPGPSGGSSYEQYF
TGTGCCAGCTCACCTGGCCCTAGCGGGGGGAGCTCCTACGAGCAGTACTTC
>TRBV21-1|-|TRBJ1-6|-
CASSPLRRARGFTPLHF
TGTGCCAGCAGCCCCCTCCGCAGGGCTCGTGGGTTTACACCCCTCCACTTT
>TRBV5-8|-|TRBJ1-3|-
CASSLLPVISGNTIYF
TGTGCCAGCAGCTTGTTGCCGGTGATCTCTGGAAACACCATATATTTT
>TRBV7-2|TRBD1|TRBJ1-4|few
CASSFIATGLGEKLFF
TGTGCCAGCAGCTTTATAGCGACAGGGCTTGGAGAAAAACTGTTTTTT